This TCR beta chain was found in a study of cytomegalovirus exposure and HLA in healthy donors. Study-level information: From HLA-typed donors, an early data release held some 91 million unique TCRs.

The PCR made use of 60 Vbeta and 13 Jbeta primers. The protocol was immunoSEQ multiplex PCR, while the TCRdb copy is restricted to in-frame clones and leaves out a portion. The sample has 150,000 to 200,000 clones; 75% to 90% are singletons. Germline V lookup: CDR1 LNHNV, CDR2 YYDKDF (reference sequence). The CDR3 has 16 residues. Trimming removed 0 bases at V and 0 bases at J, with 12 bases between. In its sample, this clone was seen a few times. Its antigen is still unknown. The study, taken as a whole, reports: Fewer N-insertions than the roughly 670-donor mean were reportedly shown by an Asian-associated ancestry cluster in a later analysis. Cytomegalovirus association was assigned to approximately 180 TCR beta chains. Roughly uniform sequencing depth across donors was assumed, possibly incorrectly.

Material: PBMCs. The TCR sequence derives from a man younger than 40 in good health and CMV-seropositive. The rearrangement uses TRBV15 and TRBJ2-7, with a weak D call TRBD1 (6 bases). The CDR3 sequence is CATSRDHGQFSYEQYF. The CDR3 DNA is TGTGCCACCAGCAGAGATCATGGACAGTTCTCCTACGAGCAGTACTTC.